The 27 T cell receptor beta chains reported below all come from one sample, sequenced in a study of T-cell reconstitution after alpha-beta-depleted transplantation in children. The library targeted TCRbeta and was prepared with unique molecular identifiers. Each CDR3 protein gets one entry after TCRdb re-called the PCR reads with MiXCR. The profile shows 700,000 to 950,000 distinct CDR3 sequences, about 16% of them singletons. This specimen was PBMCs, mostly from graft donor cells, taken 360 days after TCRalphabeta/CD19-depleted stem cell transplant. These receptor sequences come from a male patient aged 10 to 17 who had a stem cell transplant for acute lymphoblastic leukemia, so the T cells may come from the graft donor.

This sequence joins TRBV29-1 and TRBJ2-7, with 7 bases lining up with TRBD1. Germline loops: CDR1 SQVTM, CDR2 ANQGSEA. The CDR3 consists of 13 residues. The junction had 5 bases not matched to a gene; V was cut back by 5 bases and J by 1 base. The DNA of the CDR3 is TGCAGCGTTAAGGGACAGCTTTCCTACGAGCAGTACTTC. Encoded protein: CSVKGQLSYEQYF.

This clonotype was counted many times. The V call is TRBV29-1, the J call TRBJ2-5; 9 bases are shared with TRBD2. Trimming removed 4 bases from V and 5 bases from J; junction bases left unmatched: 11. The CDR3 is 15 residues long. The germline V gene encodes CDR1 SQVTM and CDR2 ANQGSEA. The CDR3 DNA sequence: TGCAGCGTTGCTCCTAGCGGGATCGGAGGGGAGACCCAGTACTTC. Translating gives CSVAPSGIGGETQYF.

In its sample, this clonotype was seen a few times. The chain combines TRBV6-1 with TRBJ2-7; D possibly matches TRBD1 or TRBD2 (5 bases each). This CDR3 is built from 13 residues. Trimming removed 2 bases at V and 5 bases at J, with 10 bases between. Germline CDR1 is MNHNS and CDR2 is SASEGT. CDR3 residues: CASSEPGRHEQYF. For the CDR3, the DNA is TGTGCCAGCAGTGAACCAGGGAGACACGAGCAGTACTTC.

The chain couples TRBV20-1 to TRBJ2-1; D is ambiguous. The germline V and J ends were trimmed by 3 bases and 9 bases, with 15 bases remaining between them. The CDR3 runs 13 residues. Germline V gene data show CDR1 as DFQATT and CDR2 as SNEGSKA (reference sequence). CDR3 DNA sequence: TGCAGTGCTAGGCACACCGCTGCTCTTGAGCAGTTCTTC. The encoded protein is CSARHTAALEQFF.

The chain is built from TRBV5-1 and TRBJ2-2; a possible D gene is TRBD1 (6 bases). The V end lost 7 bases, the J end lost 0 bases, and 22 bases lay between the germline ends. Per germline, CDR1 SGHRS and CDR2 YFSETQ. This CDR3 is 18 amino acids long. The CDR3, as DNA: TGCGCCAGCTCTCCGGTCGGCCGTGGGGGCGCGAACACCGGGGAGCTGTTTTTT. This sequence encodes CASSPVGRGGANTGELFF. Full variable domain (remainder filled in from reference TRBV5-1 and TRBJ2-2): KAGVTQTPRYLIKTRGQQVTLSCSPISGHRSVSWYQQTPGQGLQFLFEYFSETQRNKGNFPGRFSGRQFSNSRSEMNVSTLELGDSALYLCASSPVGRGGANTGELFFGEGSRLTVL.

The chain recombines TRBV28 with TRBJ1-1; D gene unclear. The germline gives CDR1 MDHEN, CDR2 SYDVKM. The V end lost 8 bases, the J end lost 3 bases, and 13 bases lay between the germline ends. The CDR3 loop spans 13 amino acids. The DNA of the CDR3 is TGTGCCAGCGGGTACCCTCAGGACACTGAAGCTTTCTTT. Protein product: CASGYPQDTEAFF.

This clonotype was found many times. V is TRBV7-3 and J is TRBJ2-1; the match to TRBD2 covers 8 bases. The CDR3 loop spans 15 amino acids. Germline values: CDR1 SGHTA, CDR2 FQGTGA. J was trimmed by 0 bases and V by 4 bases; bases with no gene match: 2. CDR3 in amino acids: CASSSTSGSYNEQFF. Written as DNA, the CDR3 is TGTGCCAGCAGCTCTACTAGCGGCTCCTACAATGAGCAGTTCTTC.

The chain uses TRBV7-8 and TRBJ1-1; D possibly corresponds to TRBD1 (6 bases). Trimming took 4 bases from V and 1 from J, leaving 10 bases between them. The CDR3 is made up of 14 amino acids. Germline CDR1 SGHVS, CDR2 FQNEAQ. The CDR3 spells CASSSRTENTEAFF. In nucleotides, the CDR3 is TGTGCCAGCAGCTCAAGGACAGAGAACACTGAAGCTTTCTTT.

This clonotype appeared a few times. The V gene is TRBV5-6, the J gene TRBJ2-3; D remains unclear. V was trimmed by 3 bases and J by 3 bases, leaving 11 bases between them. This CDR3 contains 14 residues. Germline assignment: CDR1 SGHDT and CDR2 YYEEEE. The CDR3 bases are TGTGCCAGCAGCTCCGCCGGGTCAACAGATACGCAGTATTTT. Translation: CASSSAGSTDTQYF.

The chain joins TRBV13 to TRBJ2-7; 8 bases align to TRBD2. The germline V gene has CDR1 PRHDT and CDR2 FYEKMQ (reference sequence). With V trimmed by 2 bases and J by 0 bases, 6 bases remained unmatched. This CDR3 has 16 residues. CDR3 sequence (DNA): TGTGCCAGCAGCTTATGGGAGCGGGAGTTCTCCTACGAGCAGTACTTC. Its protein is CASSLWEREFSYEQYF.

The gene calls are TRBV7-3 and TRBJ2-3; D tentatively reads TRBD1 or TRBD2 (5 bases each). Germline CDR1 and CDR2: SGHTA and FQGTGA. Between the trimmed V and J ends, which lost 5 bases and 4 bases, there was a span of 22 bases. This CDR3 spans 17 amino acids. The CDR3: CASSPLPRGPRPDTQYF. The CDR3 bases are TGTGCCAGCAGCCCTCTCCCAAGGGGACCTCGGCCAGATACGCAGTATTTT.

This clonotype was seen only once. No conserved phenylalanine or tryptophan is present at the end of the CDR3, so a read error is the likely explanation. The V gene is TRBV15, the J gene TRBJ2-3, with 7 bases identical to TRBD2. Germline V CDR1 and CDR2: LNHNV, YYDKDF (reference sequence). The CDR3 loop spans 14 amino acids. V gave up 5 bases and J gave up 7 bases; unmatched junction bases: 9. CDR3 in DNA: TGTGCCACCAGCGAGGGAGGGCCAGGGTATACGCAGTATGTT. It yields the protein CATSEGGPGYTQYV.

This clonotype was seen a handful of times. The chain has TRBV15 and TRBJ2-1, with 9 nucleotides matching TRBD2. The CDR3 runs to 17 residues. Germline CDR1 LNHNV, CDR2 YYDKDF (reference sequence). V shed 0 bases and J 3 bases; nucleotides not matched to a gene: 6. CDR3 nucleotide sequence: TGTGCCACCAGCAGAGAAAGAGGCGGGAGGGGCTACAATGAGCAGTTCTTC. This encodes CATSRERGGRGYNEQFF.

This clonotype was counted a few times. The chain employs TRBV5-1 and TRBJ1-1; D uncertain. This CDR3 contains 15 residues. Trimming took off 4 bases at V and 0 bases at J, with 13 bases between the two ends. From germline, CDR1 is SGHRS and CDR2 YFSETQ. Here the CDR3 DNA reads TGCGCCAGCAGCCATCCAGGACGCATGAACACTGAAGCTTTCTTT. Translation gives CASSHPGRMNTEAFF.

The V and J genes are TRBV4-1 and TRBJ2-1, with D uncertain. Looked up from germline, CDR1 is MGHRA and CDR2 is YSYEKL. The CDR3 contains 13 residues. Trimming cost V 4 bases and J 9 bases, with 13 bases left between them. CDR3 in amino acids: CASSLSAASEQFF. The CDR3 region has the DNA TGCGCCAGCAGCCTTTCCGCAGCGTCTGAGCAGTTCTTC.

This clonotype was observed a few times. CDR3 sequence reads: CASGSPGLAGDLDYNEQFF. In DNA form, the CDR3 reads TGTGCTAGTGGTTCCCCGGGACTAGCGGGAGATTTGGACTACAATGAGCAGTTCTTC. The chain employs TRBV12-5 and TRBJ2-1; 14 bases are shared with TRBD2. Germline V gene sequence: CDR1 LGHNT, CDR2 FRNRAP. V shed 4 bases, J shed 3 bases, and the junction held 11 bases outside the gene matches. This CDR3 is 19 amino acids long.

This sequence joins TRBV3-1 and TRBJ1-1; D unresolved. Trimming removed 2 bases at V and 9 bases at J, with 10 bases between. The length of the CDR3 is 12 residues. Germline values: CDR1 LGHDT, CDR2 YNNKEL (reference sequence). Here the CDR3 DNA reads TGTGCCAGCAGCCAATGGCAGTCCCAAGCTTTCTTT. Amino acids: CASSQWQSQAFF.

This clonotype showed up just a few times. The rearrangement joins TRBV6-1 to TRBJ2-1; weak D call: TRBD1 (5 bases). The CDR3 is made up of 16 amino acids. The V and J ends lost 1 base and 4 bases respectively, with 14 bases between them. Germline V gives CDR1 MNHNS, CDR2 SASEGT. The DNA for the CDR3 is TGTGCCAGCAGTGAAGGGGGCGGACGCCGATACAATGAGCAGTTCTTC. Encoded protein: CASSEGGGRRYNEQFF.

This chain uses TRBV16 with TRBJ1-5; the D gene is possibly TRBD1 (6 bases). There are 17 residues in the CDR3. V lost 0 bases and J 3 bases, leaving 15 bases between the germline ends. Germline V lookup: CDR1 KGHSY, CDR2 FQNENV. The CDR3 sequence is CASSQSHLQGTNQPQHF. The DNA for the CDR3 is TGTGCCAGCAGCCAATCCCACCTACAGGGCACCAATCAGCCCCAGCATTTT.

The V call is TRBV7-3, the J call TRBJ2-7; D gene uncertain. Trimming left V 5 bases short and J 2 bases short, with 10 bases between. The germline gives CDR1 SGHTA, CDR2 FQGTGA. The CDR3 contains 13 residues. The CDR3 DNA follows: TGTGCCAGCAGCCCCCCTAACACCTACGAGCAGTACTTC. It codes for CASSPPNTYEQYF.

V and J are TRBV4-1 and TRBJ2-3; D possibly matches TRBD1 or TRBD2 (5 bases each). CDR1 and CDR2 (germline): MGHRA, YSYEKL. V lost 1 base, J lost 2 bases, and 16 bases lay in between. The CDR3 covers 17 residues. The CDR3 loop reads CASSQGWGWEITDTQYF. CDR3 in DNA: TGCGCCAGCAGCCAAGGCTGGGGGTGGGAGATCACAGATACGCAGTATTTT.

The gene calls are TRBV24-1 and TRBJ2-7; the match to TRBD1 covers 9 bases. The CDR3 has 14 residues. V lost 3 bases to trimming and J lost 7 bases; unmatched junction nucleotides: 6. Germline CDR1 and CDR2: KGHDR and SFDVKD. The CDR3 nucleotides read TGTGCCACCAGTGATCCGGGACAGGGAGGGGAGCAGTACTTC. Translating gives CATSDPGQGGEQYF.

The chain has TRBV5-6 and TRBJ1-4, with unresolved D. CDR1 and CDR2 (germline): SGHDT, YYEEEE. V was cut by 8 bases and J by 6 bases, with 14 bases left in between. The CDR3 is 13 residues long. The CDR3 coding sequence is TGTGCCAGTGCCCGGGGATGGGATGAAAAACTGTTTTTT. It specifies CASARGWDEKLFF.

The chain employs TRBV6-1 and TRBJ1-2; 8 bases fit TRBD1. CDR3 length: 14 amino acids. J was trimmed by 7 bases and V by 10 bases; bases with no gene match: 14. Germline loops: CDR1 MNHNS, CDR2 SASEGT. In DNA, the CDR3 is TGTGCCACGTACAATGGACAGGGAGTTCCTGGCTACACCTTC. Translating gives CATYNGQGVPGYTF.

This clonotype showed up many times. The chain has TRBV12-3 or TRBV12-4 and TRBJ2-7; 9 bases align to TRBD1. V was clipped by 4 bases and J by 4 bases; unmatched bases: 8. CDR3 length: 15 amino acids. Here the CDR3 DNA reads TGTGCCAGCAGTTCCGGGACAGGGTGGGGGTACGAGCAGTACTTC. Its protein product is CASSSGTGWGYEQYF.

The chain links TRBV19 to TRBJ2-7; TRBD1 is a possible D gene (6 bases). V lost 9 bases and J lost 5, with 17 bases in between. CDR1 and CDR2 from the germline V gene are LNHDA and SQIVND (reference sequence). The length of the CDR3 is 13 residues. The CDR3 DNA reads TGTGCCAGCCGTGGACAGATGGGCGACGAGCAGTACTTC. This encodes CASRGQMGDEQYF.

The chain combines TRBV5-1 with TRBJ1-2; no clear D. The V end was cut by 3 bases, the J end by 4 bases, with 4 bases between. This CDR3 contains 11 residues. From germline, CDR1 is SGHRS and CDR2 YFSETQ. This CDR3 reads CASSSSYGYTF. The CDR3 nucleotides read TGCGCCAGCAGCTCGTCCTATGGCTACACCTTC.